The 32 T cell receptor beta chains below come from one sample, sequenced in a study of T-cell reconstitution after alpha-beta-depleted transplantation in children listed by TCRdb under 2016. Library creation used PCR. The instrument was an Illumina HiSeq 2500. To normalize quantification of the TCRbeta repertoire, the TCR libraries were built with molecular barcoding that relied on unique molecular identifiers. Using fastp trimming at Q25 and MiXCR clonotype assembly, TCRdb reanalyzed the public sequencing data and kept in-frame beta chains. Rows matching on CDR3 protein sequence are summarized as one entry with the most common DNA and genes. A total of around 370,000 distinct CDR3 sequences appear in this sample, roughly 16% of them only once. Approximately 38% of the sample is taken by the ten largest. The label giving this sample's treatment or condition can be read as: allogeneic hematopoietic cell transplantation with graft depleted of TCRalphabeta T cells and CD19 B cells.

The source was PBMCs, mostly from graft donor cells, collected 360 days after TCRalphabeta/CD19-depleted stem cell transplant. These receptors all stem from a male patient between 2 and 10 years old who had a stem cell transplant for acute lymphoblastic leukemia, so the T cells may come from the graft donor.

The rearrangement uses TRBV6-5 and TRBJ2-1; D is ambiguous. The germline V gene encodes CDR1 MNHEY and CDR2 SVGAGI. The V end was cut by 6 bases, the J end by 8 bases, with 17 bases between. This CDR3 has 14 amino acids. The CDR3 DNA reads TGTGCCAGCAGCCCGTGGCAGTCAATCCATGAGCAGTTCTTC. It codes for CASSPWQSIHEQFF.

This clonotype showed up just a few times. The chain is built from TRBV9 and TRBJ2-5, with D maybe TRBD1 (6 bases). The germline V and J ends were trimmed by 0 bases and 2 bases, with 14 bases remaining between them. CDR1 SGDLS and CDR2 YYNGEE come from the germline V gene. The CDR3 covers 16 residues. CDR3 bases: TGTGCCAGCAGCGTAGGGAGGCGGACAGTTCAAGAGACCCAGTACTTC. Protein sequence: CASSVGRRTVQETQYF.

The V and J genes are TRBV27 and TRBJ1-6, with 9 positions matching TRBD1. Germline CDR1 and CDR2: MNHEY and SMNVEV (reference sequence). Unmatched junction bases numbered 8, after V lost 5 bases and J lost 9 bases. The CDR3 has 15 amino acids. This chain's CDR3 is CASSPSGTGTSPLHF. The CDR3 DNA follows: TGTGCCAGCAGTCCTTCCGGGACAGGGACTTCACCCCTCCACTTT.

This clonotype was seen a handful of times. This sequence joins TRBV5-1 and TRBJ2-3, with a weak D call TRBD1 (6 bases). The length of the CDR3 is 16 residues. Germline V gene sequence: CDR1 SGHRS, CDR2 YFSETQ. Trimming took off 0 bases at V and 4 bases at J, with 15 bases between the two ends. The CDR3 coding sequence is TGCGCCAGCAGCTTGGAGGGGGTACACTCACCAGATACGCAGTATTTT. Translation: CASSLEGVHSPDTQYF.

This clonotype has at least ten counts. The CDR3 sequence is CAISESGPTGELFF. DNA of the CDR3: TGTGCCATCAGTGAGTCCGGACCCACCGGGGAGCTGTTTTTT. This chain connects TRBV10-3 to TRBJ2-2, with D uncertain. Germline V lookup: CDR1 ENHRY, CDR2 SYGVKD. Trimming shortened V by 0 bases and J by 4 bases, and 6 bases separated the two germline ends. The CDR3 has 14 residues.

Written as DNA, the CDR3 is TGTGCCTGGAGACTGACCTCCGGGGAGACCCAGTACTTC. This gives the protein CAWRLTSGETQYF. The chain combines TRBV30 with TRBJ2-5; no clear D. The CDR3 is 13 amino acids. Germline V CDR1 and CDR2: GTSNPN, SVGIG (reference sequence). V lost 3 bases and J 5 bases, leaving 13 bases between the germline ends.

The chain has TRBV15 and TRBJ2-3; no reliable D call. The germline V gene has CDR1 LNHNV and CDR2 YYDKDF (reference sequence). The CDR3 is made up of 16 amino acids. The V gene lost 5 bases and the J gene lost 4 bases, with 19 bases spanning the gap. The CDR3 nucleotides are TGTGCCACCAGCGTCTCTTGGAGAACCGGCCCAGATACGCAGTATTTT. Its translation is CATSVSWRTGPDTQYF.

A few counts support this clonotype. V usage is TRBV10-3 and J usage is TRBJ2-7; 7 bases are shared with TRBD1. This CDR3 region has 15 residues. CDR1 is ENHRY, CDR2 SYGVKD, per germline. V lost 3 bases and J lost 3; bases outside the gene matches: 8. CDR3 residues: CAISDPAGTVYEQYF. The CDR3 region has the DNA TGTGCCATCAGTGACCCCGCCGGGACAGTCTACGAGCAGTACTTC.

This clonotype was recorded a few times. The V call is TRBV5-5, the J call TRBJ2-7; 7 bases are shared with TRBD2. Per the germline V gene, CDR1 is SGHKS and CDR2 is YYEKEE (reference sequence). This CDR3 contains 14 residues. The ends lost 0 bases at V and 6 bases at J; junction bases unmatched: 6. The CDR3 DNA follows: TGTGCCAGCAGCTTGGGAGCGGGGACTACCGAGCAGTACTTC. Translated: CASSLGAGTTEQYF.

There are a few counts of this clonotype. V usage is TRBV12-3 or TRBV12-4 and J usage is TRBJ2-1, with TRBD1 identical over 8 bases. V dropped 1 base and J dropped 2; count of bases not matched to a gene: 10. The CDR3 covers 18 residues. CDR3 DNA: TGTGCCAGCAGTTTAGGACAGGGGCTCTGGGCGACCTACAATGAGCAGTTCTTC. Encoded protein: CASSLGQGLWATYNEQFF.

This clonotype was observed a few times. The gene calls are TRBV10-3 and TRBJ2-7, with unresolved D. V lost 2 bases to trimming and J lost 5 bases, with 16 bases between them. In germline, CDR1 is ENHRY, CDR2 SYGVKD. The CDR3 length is 15 residues. The CDR3 coding sequence is TGTGCCATCAGTGAGGTTGCATCGACAATCCACGAGCAGTACTTC. Its protein product is CAISEVASTIHEQYF.

The rearrangement uses TRBV30 and TRBJ2-7, with a tentative D call TRBD1 (6 bases). V lost 0 bases and J 6 bases, leaving 9 bases between the germline ends. The CDR3 extends over 12 amino acids. Germline V gives CDR1 GTSNPN, CDR2 SVGIG (reference sequence). In nucleotides, the CDR3 is TGTGCCTGGAGTGTACAAGGGGGCGAGCAGTACTTC. This codes for CAWSVQGGEQYF.

This chain connects TRBV6-2 or TRBV6-3 to TRBJ2-3; tentatively, D is TRBD2 (5 bases). The CDR3 sequence is 14 residues long. V was pared by 6 bases and J by 4 bases, with 14 bases between. Germline V gene lookup returns CDR1 MNHEY and CDR2 SVGEGT. CDR3 amino acids: CASSHASLADTQYF. The CDR3 DNA sequence: TGTGCCAGCAGCCACGCTAGCCTAGCAGATACGCAGTATTTT.

This clonotype was seen a few times. The rearrangement uses TRBV20-1 and TRBJ1-6; unclear D gene. The ends were cut back, 7 bases at V and 9 bases at J, with 19 bases in the middle. Per germline, CDR1 DFQATT and CDR2 SNEGSKA (reference sequence). This CDR3 has 14 residues. In DNA form, the CDR3 reads TGCAGTGTCCCGGACGGACCGCGGGGTTCACCCCTCCACTTT. Protein sequence: CSVPDGPRGSPLHF.

This clonotype was counted only a few times. The chain uses TRBV14 and TRBJ2-1; unclear D gene. Trimming removed 4 bases from V and 0 bases from J, with 10 bases in between. From germline, CDR1 is SGHDN and CDR2 FVKESK. The CDR3 is 15 residues long. CDR3 loop: CASSRERSSYNEQFF. The CDR3 coding sequence is TGTGCCAGCAGCCGAGAAAGGAGCTCCTACAATGAGCAGTTCTTC.

The J gene is TRBJ2-3, the V gene TRBV6-1; D uncertain. The CDR3 is 15 residues long. V was pared by 2 bases and J by 2 bases, with 11 bases between. Germline V CDR1 and CDR2: MNHNS, SASEGT. The CDR3 reads CASSERSAHTDTQYF. For the CDR3, the DNA is TGTGCCAGCAGTGAAAGGTCAGCCCACACAGATACGCAGTATTTT.

This clonotype was counted between two and nine times. V gene TRBV5-1 combines with J gene TRBJ2-3, with a tentative D call TRBD1 (5 bases). Germline CDR1 is SGHRS and CDR2 is YFSETQ. The CDR3 is 15 residues long. The ends were cut back, 4 bases at V and 3 bases at J, with 15 bases in the middle. The CDR3 loop reads CASSAKVPGTDTQYF. Written as DNA, the CDR3 is TGCGCCAGCAGCGCCAAAGTACCAGGGACAGATACGCAGTATTTT.

This chain connects TRBV5-1 to TRBJ1-4, with D uncertain. Germline lookup yields CDR1 SGHRS and CDR2 YFSETQ. This CDR3 region has 14 residues. V lost 4 bases to trimming and J lost 4 bases, with 11 bases between them. The CDR3 protein is CASSAGQVNEKLFF. CDR3 bases: TGCGCCAGCAGCGCCGGTCAGGTTAATGAAAAACTGTTTTTT.

The rearrangement links TRBV12-3 or TRBV12-4 to TRBJ2-1; 12 nucleotides align to TRBD2. The trim removed 1 base at V and 5 bases at J, leaving 15 bases unmatched. The CDR3 is 20 residues long. The CDR3 region is CASSLVGLAGIRGFHNEQFF. The CDR3, as DNA: TGTGCCAGCAGTTTAGTAGGACTAGCGGGAATAAGGGGGTTTCACAATGAGCAGTTCTTC.

This chain uses TRBV9 with TRBJ2-3, with D perhaps matching TRBD2 (5 bases). V shed 7 bases and J shed 5 bases, with 17 bases lying between them. The CDR3 contains 14 residues. The germline gives CDR1 SGDLS, CDR2 YYNGEE. The CDR3 DNA is TGTGCCAGCGTAAAAGCGGAACACTTAGATACGCAGTATTTT. This gives the protein CASVKAEHLDTQYF. Full variable domain (remainder filled in from reference TRBV9 and TRBJ2-3): DSGVTQTPKHLITATGQRVTLRCSPRSGDLSVYWYQQSLDQGLQFLIQYYNGEERAKGNILERFSAQQFPDLHSELNLSSLELGDSALYFCASVKAEHLDTQYFGPGTRLTVL.

V and J are TRBV21-1 and TRBJ2-3; TRBD1, as called in the table, went unchecked against the DNA. TRBV21-1 is assigned pseudogene status. CDR3 size: 18 residues. In nucleotides, the CDR3 is TGTGCCAGCAGCAAAGCGCGCGGCCGAACAGGGGGCACAGATACGCAGTATTTT. Protein: CASSKARGRTGGTDTQYF.

This clonotype was counted many times. This rearrangement joins TRBV12-3 or TRBV12-4 to TRBJ2-3; D is possibly TRBD2 (6 bases). V lost 3 bases and J 1 base, leaving 8 bases between the germline ends. The CDR3 consists of 14 residues. CDR3 nucleotide sequence: TGTGCCAGCAGTTTTGAGCGGGGCACAGATACGCAGTATTTT. It encodes CASSFERGTDTQYF.

V usage is TRBV28 and J usage is TRBJ2-2, with TRBD1 matching 9 bases. The germline V gene has CDR1 MDHEN and CDR2 SYDVKM. CDR3 length: 15 amino acids. J lost 3 bases, V lost 3 bases, and 2 bases had no gene match. The CDR3 loop reads CASSFGDRDTGELFF. DNA for the CDR3: TGTGCCAGCAGTTTCGGGGACAGGGACACCGGGGAGCTGTTTTTT.

This clonotype was observed many times. V is TRBV4-2 and J is TRBJ2-2, with 9 bases matching TRBD1. Germline values: CDR1 LGHNA, CDR2 YNFKEQ. V trimming: 0 bases; J trimming: 10 bases; junction bases outside the gene matches: 9. The CDR3 consists of 16 residues. CDR3 DNA: TGTGCCAGCAGCCAAGATCGGGACAGGGTCGGTGTGGAGCTGTTTTTT. It translates to CASSQDRDRVGVELFF.

This rearrangement joins TRBV7-9 to TRBJ2-4, with D maybe TRBD1 (6 bases). V was cut by 3 bases and J by 2 bases, with 17 bases left in between. Germline CDR1 and CDR2: SEHNR and FQNEAQ (reference sequence). The CDR3 has 17 amino acids. The DNA for the CDR3 is TGTGCCAGCAGCTTGAGTCAGGGGTTGATATCCAAAAACATTCAGTACTTC. It yields the protein CASSLSQGLISKNIQYF.

This clonotype was found many times. The CDR3 DNA follows: TGTGCCAGCAGTTTAGAGGGGGGACGTTTAGATACCGGGGAGCTGTTTTTT. Translating it yields CASSLEGGRLDTGELFF. The chain recombines TRBV12-3 or TRBV12-4 with TRBJ2-2; D assignment may be TRBD1 or TRBD2 (6 bases each). V was pared by 1 base and J by 5 bases, with 17 bases between. The CDR3 has 17 residues.

This clonotype was found a few times. CDR3 coding DNA: TGTGCCAGCAGCTTAGGACAGGGGCTGAAGTACGAGCAGTACTTC. Its protein is CASSLGQGLKYEQYF. The V and J genes are TRBV27 and TRBJ2-7; 9 positions agree with TRBD1. The CDR3 extends over 15 amino acids. Germline CDR1 and CDR2: MNHEY and SMNVEV (reference sequence). V gave up 6 bases and J gave up 4 bases; unmatched junction bases: 10.

This clonotype has just a few counts. The chain has TRBV4-1 and TRBJ2-7; D gene unclear. The CDR3 runs to 13 residues. V gave up 2 bases and J gave up 0 bases, with 5 bases separating them. Per the germline V gene, CDR1 is MGHRA and CDR2 is YSYEKL. The CDR3 region is CASSQFVSYEQYF. Written as DNA, the CDR3 is TGCGCCAGCAGCCAATTCGTCTCCTACGAGCAGTACTTC.

A remark on this clonotype: One junction end disagrees with the germline gene, perhaps due to a read error. The chain couples TRBV5-8 to TRBJ1-5, with D tentatively TRBD1 (5 bases). CDR3 size: 14 residues. Germline V gene data show CDR1 as SGHTS and CDR2 as YDEGEE. CDR3 region: CASSLETDNQPKHF. The CDR3 region has the DNA TGTGCCAGCAGCTTGGAGACAGACAATCAGCCCAAGCATTTT. The full variable domain, rest sourced from reference TRBV5-8 and TRBJ1-5, is EAGVTQSPTHLIKTRGQQATLRCSPISGHTSVYWYQQALGLGLQFLLWYDEGEERNRGNFPPRFSGRQFPNYSSELNVNALELEDSALYLCASSLETDNQPKHFGDGTRLSIL.

This clonotype was seen more than once but under ten times. The rearrangement links TRBV5-6 to TRBJ1-1; 9 nucleotides match TRBD1. J gave up 6 bases and V 4 bases, and 4 bases lay outside the gene matches. Germline lookup yields CDR1 SGHDT and CDR2 YYEEEE. The length of the CDR3 is 13 residues. The CDR3 loop reads CASSPWTGAEAFF. CDR3 DNA sequence: TGTGCCAGCAGCCCCTGGACAGGGGCTGAAGCTTTCTTT.

The chain is built from TRBV29-1 and TRBJ2-6; no firm D call. CDR3 length: 13 amino acids. Germline CDR1 is SQVTM and CDR2 is ANQGSEA. V lost 4 bases, J lost 3 bases, and 7 bases lay in between. For the CDR3, the DNA is TGCAGCGTTGCCCCCGTTGGGGCCAACGTCCTGACTTTC. Protein: CSVAPVGANVLTF.

This clonotype was seen a few times. The gene calls are TRBV7-3 and TRBJ2-1; D gene uncertain. V lost 5 bases and J lost 0, with 11 bases in between. Germline V gene data show CDR1 as SGHTA and CDR2 as FQGTGA. This CDR3 contains 15 residues. CDR3 residues: CASSPQISSYNEQFF. The CDR3 DNA sequence: TGTGCCAGCAGCCCCCAAATTAGCTCCTACAATGAGCAGTTCTTC. Combining the CDR3 with reference TRBV7-3 and TRBJ2-1 gives the whole variable domain GAGVSQTPSNKVTEKGKYVELRCDPISGHTALYWYRQSLGQGPEFLIYFQGTGAADDSGLPNDRFFAVRPEGSVSTLKIQRTERGDSAVYLCASSPQISSYNEQFFGPGTRLTVL.